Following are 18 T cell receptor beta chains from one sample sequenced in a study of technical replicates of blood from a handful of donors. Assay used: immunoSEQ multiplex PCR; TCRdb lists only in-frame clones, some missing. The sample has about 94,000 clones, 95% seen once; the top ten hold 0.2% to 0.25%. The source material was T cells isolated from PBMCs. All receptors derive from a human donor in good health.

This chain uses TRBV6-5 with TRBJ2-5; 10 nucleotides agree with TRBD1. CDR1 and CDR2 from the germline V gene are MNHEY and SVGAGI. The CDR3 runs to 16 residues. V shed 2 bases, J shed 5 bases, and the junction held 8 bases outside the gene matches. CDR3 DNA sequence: TGTGCCAGCAGTTACAGCCAGGGGACAGGGGCGGAGACCCAGTACTTC. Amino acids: CASSYSQGTGAETQYF.

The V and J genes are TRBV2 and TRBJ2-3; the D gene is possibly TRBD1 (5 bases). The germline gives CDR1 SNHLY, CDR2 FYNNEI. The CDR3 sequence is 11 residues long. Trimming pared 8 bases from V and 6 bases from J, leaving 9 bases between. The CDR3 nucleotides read TGTGCCAGCGGACACAGGGATACGCAGTATTTT. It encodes CASGHRDTQYF.

The DNA of the CDR3 is TGTGCCTGGAGTCGGACGGCGGGAGGCAATCAGCCCCAGCATTTT. Translating gives CAWSRTAGGNQPQHF. The genes are TRBV30 and TRBJ1-5, with no clear D. The V and J ends lost 2 bases and 2 bases respectively, with 13 bases between them. The CDR3 has 15 residues. Germline V gene lookup returns CDR1 GTSNPN and CDR2 SVGIG (reference sequence).

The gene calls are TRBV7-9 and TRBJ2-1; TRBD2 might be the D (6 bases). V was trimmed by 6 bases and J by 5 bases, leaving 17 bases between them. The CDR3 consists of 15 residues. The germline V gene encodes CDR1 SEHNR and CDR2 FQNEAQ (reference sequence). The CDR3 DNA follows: TGTGCCAGCAGGGAAGCCCCAAAGCGGGACAATGAGCAGTTCTTC. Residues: CASREAPKRDNEQFF.

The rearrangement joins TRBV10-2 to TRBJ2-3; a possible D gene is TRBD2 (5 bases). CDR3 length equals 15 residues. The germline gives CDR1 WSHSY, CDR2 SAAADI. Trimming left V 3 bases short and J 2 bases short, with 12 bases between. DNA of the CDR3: TGCGCCAGCAGTGACTTTGCGGGCCCCACAGATACGCAGTATTTT. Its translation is CASSDFAGPTDTQYF.

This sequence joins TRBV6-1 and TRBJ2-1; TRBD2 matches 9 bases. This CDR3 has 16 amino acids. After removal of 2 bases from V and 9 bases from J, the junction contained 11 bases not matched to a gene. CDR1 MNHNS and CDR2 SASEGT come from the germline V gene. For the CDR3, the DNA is TGTGCCAGCAGTGAAAGGCGGGAGGGCCTTCTTACTGAGCAGTTCTTC. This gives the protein CASSERREGLLTEQFF.

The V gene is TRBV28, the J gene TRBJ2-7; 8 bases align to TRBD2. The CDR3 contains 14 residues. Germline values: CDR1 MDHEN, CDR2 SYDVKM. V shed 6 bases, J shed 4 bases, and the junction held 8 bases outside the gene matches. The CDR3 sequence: CASSLAGRGYEQYF. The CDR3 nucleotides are TGTGCCAGCAGCTTAGCGGGGAGGGGGTACGAGCAGTACTTC.

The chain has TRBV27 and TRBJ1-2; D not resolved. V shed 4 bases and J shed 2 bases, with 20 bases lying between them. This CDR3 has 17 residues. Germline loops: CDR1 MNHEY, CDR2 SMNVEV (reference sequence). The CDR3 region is CASSSGPRGVTNYGYTF. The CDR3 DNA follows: TGTGCCAGCAGTTCGGGCCCCCGCGGGGTGACAAACTATGGCTACACCTTC.

Here the CDR3 reads CASSLLGQGNEQFF. The CDR3 bases are TGTGCCAGCAGCCTCCTGGGACAGGGTAATGAGCAGTTCTTC. This rearrangement joins TRBV14 to TRBJ2-1, with 9 bases fitting TRBD1. From germline, CDR1 is SGHDN and CDR2 FVKESK. V dropped 4 bases and J dropped 7; count of bases not matched to a gene: 5. The CDR3 is made up of 14 amino acids.

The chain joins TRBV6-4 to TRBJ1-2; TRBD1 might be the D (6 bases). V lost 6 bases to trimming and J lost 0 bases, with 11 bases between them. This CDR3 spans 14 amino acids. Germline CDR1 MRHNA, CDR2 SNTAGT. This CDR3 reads CASSATGTNYGYTF. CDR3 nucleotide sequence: TGTGCCAGCAGCGCGACAGGCACTAACTATGGCTACACCTTC.

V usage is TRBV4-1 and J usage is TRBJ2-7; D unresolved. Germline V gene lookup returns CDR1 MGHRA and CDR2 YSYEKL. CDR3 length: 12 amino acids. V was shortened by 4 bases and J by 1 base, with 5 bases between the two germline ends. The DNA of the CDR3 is TGCGCCAGCAGCCGCTATTCCTACGAGCAGTACTTC. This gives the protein CASSRYSYEQYF.

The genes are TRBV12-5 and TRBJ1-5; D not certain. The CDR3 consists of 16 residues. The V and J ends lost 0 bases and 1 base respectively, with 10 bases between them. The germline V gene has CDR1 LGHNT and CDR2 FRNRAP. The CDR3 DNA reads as TGTGCTAGTGGTTTGGTACACCGAATGAGCAATCAGCCCCAGCATTTT. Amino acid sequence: CASGLVHRMSNQPQHF.

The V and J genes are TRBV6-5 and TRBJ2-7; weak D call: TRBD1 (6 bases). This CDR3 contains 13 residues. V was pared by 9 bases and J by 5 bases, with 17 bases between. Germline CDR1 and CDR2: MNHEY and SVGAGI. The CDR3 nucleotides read TGTGCCAGTTGGGACACCCGAGAAGACGAGCAGTACTTC. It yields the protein CASWDTREDEQYF.

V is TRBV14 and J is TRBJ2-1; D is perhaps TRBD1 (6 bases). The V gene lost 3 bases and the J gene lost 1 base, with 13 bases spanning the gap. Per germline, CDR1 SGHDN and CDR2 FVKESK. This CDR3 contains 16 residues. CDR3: CASSQDRLLSYNEQFF. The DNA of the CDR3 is TGTGCCAGCAGCCAGGACAGACTGCTTTCCTACAATGAGCAGTTCTTC.

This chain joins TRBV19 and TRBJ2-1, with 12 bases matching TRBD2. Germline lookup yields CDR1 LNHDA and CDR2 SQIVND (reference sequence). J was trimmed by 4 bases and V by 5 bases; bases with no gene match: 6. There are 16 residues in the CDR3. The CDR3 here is CASSRRTSGNYNEQFF. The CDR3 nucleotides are TGTGCCAGTAGTCGGCGGACTAGCGGGAATTACAATGAGCAGTTCTTC.

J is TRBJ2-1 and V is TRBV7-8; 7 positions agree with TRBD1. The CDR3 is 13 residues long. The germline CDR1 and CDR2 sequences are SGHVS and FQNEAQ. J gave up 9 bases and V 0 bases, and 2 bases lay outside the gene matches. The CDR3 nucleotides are TGTGCCAGCAGCTTAGCACAGGGGTCTGAGCAGTTCTTC. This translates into CASSLAQGSEQFF.

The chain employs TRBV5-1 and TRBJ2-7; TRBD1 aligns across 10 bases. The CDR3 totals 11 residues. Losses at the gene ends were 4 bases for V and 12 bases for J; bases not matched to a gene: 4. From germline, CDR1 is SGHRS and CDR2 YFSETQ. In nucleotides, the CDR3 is TGCGCCAGCAGCAGGGGACAGGGGTGGTACTTC. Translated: CASSRGQGWYF.

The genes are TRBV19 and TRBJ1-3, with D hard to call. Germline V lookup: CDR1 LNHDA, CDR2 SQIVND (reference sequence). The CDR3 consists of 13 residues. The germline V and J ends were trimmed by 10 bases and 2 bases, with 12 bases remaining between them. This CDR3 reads CATTTQPGNTIYF. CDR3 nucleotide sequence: TGTGCCACAACAACCCAACCTGGAAACACCATATATTTT.